Presented here are 25 T cell receptor beta chains from one specimen sequenced in a study of vaccination effects on CD4 cells after COVID-19. The assay was immunoSEQ multiplex PCR, and TCRdb's table has in-frame clones only and misses some. The sample has 65,000 to 95,000 clones; 60% to 80% are singletons. No antigens are known for them. Sequencing was preceded by expansion of antigen-specific CD4+ T cells with viral peptide pools in the ViraFEST assay. Investigators separated out CD4+ T cells once around nine days of culture had passed. Two-dose vaccination with either BNT162b2 or mRNA-1273 was given to the participants. Here the sequenced sample was CD4+ T cells from PBMCs cultured with HCoV-OC43 spike peptides, taken after COVID-19 vaccination. The subset: HCoV-OC43 spike overlapping peptide pool stimulation. These receptors came from a human donor who received a COVID-19 vaccine.

This sequence joins TRBV7-2 and TRBJ1-4; D unresolved. This CDR3 is 13 amino acids long. The V and J ends lost 3 bases and 8 bases respectively, with 10 bases between them. Looked up from germline, CDR1 is SGHTA and CDR2 is FQGNSA. The chain's CDR3 is CASSLGSYEKLFF. The CDR3 DNA is TGTGCCAGCAGCTTGGGTTCCTACGAAAAACTGTTTTTT.

The gene calls are TRBV5-1 and TRBJ1-4, with D uncertain. CDR1 is SGHRS, CDR2 YFSETQ, per germline. V dropped 0 bases and J dropped 0 bases, with 6 bases sitting between them. The CDR3 spans 15 residues. The DNA of the CDR3 is TGCGCCAGCAGCTTGGGAGGTGCAACTAATGAAAAACTGTTTTTT. This encodes CASSLGGATNEKLFF.

This clone turned up a few times. The rearrangement joins TRBV7-2 to TRBJ1-2, with D perhaps matching TRBD1 (5 bases). Trimming cost V 5 bases and J 5 bases, with 15 bases left between them. Per germline, CDR1 SGHTA and CDR2 FQGNSA. This CDR3 comprises 14 residues. The CDR3 reads CASSRDGLRYGYTF. The CDR3 DNA is TGTGCCAGCAGCCGGGACGGTCTACGGTATGGCTACACCTTC.

The chain employs TRBV5-1 and TRBJ2-5; 8 nucleotides match TRBD2. This CDR3 is 16 amino acids long. V lost 3 bases, J lost 4 bases, and 11 bases stayed unmatched. CDR1 and CDR2 (germline): SGHRS, YFSETQ. CDR3 coding DNA: TGCGCCAGCAGCTCGGGGGGGACCGGCCGGGGAGAGACCCAGTACTTC. It translates to CASSSGGTGRGETQYF.

This chain uses TRBV15 with TRBJ1-3; tentative D call: TRBD1 (6 bases). V lost 0 bases and J 4 bases, leaving 10 bases between the germline ends. The germline V gene has CDR1 LNHNV and CDR2 YYDKDF (reference sequence). The CDR3 length is 15 residues. The CDR3 DNA is TGTGCCACCAGCAGAGAAGGGGGGCCGGGAAACACCATATATTTT. Its translation: CATSREGGPGNTIYF. Looking up the rest from reference TRBV15 and TRBJ1-3 gives the full variable domain: DAMVIQNPRYQVTQFGKPVTLSCSQTLNHNVMYWYQQKSSQAPKLLFHYYDKDFNNEADTPDNFQSRRPNTSFCFLDIRSPGLGDTAMYLCATSREGGPGNTIYFGEGSWLTVV.

CDR3 sequence reads: CASRRQGSTDTQYF. CDR3 in DNA: TGCGCCAGCAGGCGACAGGGTAGCACAGATACGCAGTATTTT. This chain links TRBV5-1 with TRBJ2-3; 7 bases match TRBD1. V was clipped by 5 bases and J by 0 bases; unmatched bases: 3. Germline-derived CDR1 and CDR2 are SGHRS and YFSETQ. CDR3 size: 14 residues. Together with reference TRBV5-1 and TRBJ2-3, the CDR3 gives the full variable domain: KAGVTQTPRYLIKTRGQQVTLSCSPISGHRSVSWYQQTPGQGLQFLFEYFSETQRNKGNFPGRFSGRQFSNSRSEMNVSTLELGDSALYLCASRRQGSTDTQYFGPGTRLTVL.

V usage is TRBV19 and J usage is TRBJ1-5, with D uncertain. CDR3 length equals 15 residues. Germline CDR1 reads LNHDA; CDR2 reads SQIVND (reference sequence). V lost 0 bases, J lost 4 bases, and 10 bases lay in between. The CDR3 bases are TGTGCCAGTAGTATAGATCGGGCGGAGAATCAGCCCCAGCATTTT. Translating gives CASSIDRAENQPQHF.

The chain joins TRBV24-1 to TRBJ2-3; D remains ambiguous. V lost 4 bases and J lost 3, with 16 bases in between. CDR3 length: 16 amino acids. The germline V gene has CDR1 KGHDR and CDR2 SFDVKD. The CDR3 spells CATSEPAAKLTDTQYF. CDR3 in DNA: TGTGCCACCAGTGAACCGGCGGCAAAATTAACAGATACGCAGTATTTT.

The V and J genes are TRBV2 and TRBJ2-5; TRBD1 might be the D (6 bases). V shed 6 bases and J shed 11 bases, with 16 bases lying between them. The CDR3 contains 12 residues. Germline values: CDR1 SNHLY, CDR2 FYNNEI. The CDR3 sequence: CASREIRGPQYF. In DNA, the CDR3 is TGTGCCAGCAGGGAAATCAGGGGTCCTCAGTACTTC. The full variable domain, completed using reference TRBV2 and TRBJ2-5, is EPEVTQTPSHQVTQMGQEVILRCVPISNHLYFYWYRQILGQKVEFLVSFYNNEISEKSEIFDDQFSVERPDGSNFTLKIRSTKLEDSAMYFCASREIRGPQYFGPGTRLLVL.

The V call is TRBV18, the J call TRBJ1-3; D is unclear. Germline assignment: CDR1 KGHSH and CDR2 LQKENI. The CDR3 sequence is 13 residues long. V shed 3 bases and J shed 1 base, with 4 bases lying between them. DNA for the CDR3: TGTGCCAGCTCACCCGTTTCTGGAAACACCATATATTTT. Translated, it gives CASSPVSGNTIYF.

This CDR3 is CASGSLRETQYF. The CDR3 nucleotides read TGTGCCAGCGGATCCCTTCGGGAGACCCAGTACTTC. The V call is TRBV7-2, the J call TRBJ2-5; D gene unclear. The CDR3 has 12 amino acids. CDR1 is SGHTA and CDR2 is FQGNSA in the germline V gene. The V gene lost 8 bases and the J gene lost 5 bases, with 12 bases spanning the gap. The full variable domain, with the rest looked up from reference TRBV7-2 and TRBJ2-5, is GAGVSQSPSNKVTEKGKDVELRCDPISGHTALYWYRQSLGQGLEFLIYFQGNSAPDKSGLPSDRFSAERTGGSVSTLTIQRTQQEDSAVYLCASGSLRETQYFGPGTRLLVL.

The chain employs TRBV10-1 and TRBJ2-5; D is possibly TRBD1 (5 bases). This CDR3 spans 13 amino acids. In germline, CDR1 is WNHNN, CDR2 SYGVQD (reference sequence). The V and J ends lost 2 bases and 4 bases respectively, with 8 bases between them. CDR3 coding DNA: TGCGCCAGCAGTGAGGGGGCTGGAGAGACCCAGTACTTC. Amino acid sequence: CASSEGAGETQYF.

V is TRBV19 and J is TRBJ2-5; 9 bases align to TRBD1. There are 17 residues in the CDR3. V lost 5 bases, J lost 6 bases, and 16 bases stayed unmatched. Germline V CDR1 and CDR2: LNHDA, SQIVND (reference sequence). CDR3 coding DNA: TGTGCCAGTAGTGAGCCCCTTACAGGGGGCTGGGGAAAGACCCAGTACTTC. Translating it yields CASSEPLTGGWGKTQYF.

The chain joins TRBV28 to TRBJ2-3; perhaps TRBD1 as D (6 bases). CDR1 and CDR2 (germline): MDHEN, SYDVKM. Trimming removed 6 bases at V and 8 bases at J, with 15 bases between. The CDR3 runs to 13 residues. CDR3 loop: CASRPTGMGTQYF. CDR3 nucleotide sequence: TGTGCCAGCAGGCCCACAGGGATGGGTACGCAGTATTTT.

This clone was seen a few times. The rearrangement links TRBV7-9 to TRBJ1-4; 7 bases align to TRBD1. The CDR3 is 18 amino acids. CDR1 and CDR2 (germline): SEHNR, FQNEAQ (reference sequence). J was trimmed by 2 bases and V by 4 bases; bases with no gene match: 13. The CDR3 nucleotides read TGTGCCAGCAGCTCGCCACAGGGGTGGTCACGGACTAATGAAAAACTGTTTTTT. Its translation is CASSSPQGWSRTNEKLFF.

In its sample, this clone was seen once. The V and J genes are TRBV7-9 and TRBJ2-2; D gene ambiguous. Trimming stripped 4 bases from V and 0 bases from J, with 9 bases between. Germline assignment: CDR1 SEHNR and CDR2 FQNEAQ (reference sequence). The CDR3 runs 15 residues. The chain's CDR3 is CASSSVGANTGELFF. The CDR3 DNA is TGTGCCAGCAGCTCTGTAGGAGCGAACACCGGGGAGCTGTTTTTT.

The gene calls are TRBV29-1 and TRBJ1-5; weak D call: TRBD1 (5 bases). CDR1 and CDR2 from the germline V gene are SQVTM and ANQGSEA. The CDR3 loop spans 14 amino acids. V shed 5 bases and J shed 2 bases, with 13 bases lying between them. CDR3 loop: CSVSIQGGNQPQHF. The CDR3 nucleotides are TGCAGCGTTTCGATTCAGGGAGGCAATCAGCCCCAGCATTTT.

V gene TRBV5-4 combines with J gene TRBJ2-5; TRBD1 matches at 9 bases. Germline V gives CDR1 SGHNT, CDR2 YYREEE (reference sequence). Trimming at V came to 4 bases and at J to 3 bases, leaving 4 bases not matched to a gene. The CDR3 length is 14 residues. The CDR3 DNA sequence: TGTGCCAGCAGCACCACAGGGGGCGAAGAGACCCAGTACTTC. Encoded protein: CASSTTGGEETQYF. Combining the CDR3 with reference TRBV5-4 and TRBJ2-5 gives the whole variable domain ETGVTQSPTHLIKTRGQQVTLRCSSQSGHNTVSWYQQALGQGPQFIFQYYREEENGRGNFPPRFSGLQFPNYSSELNVNALELDDSALYLCASSTTGGEETQYFGPGTRLLVL.

This sequence joins TRBV9 and TRBJ1-2, with 7 bases fitting TRBD1. CDR3 length: 14 residues. With 3 bases clipped from V and 7 bases from J, the junction kept 9 bases outside the gene matches. Germline CDR1 reads SGDLS; CDR2 reads YYNGEE. CDR3 amino acids: CASSAHRGKVGYTF. The DNA for the CDR3 is TGTGCCAGCAGCGCTCACAGGGGAAAGGTTGGCTACACCTTC.

The rearrangement uses TRBV7-8 and TRBJ2-7; D not certain. Per the germline V gene, CDR1 is SGHVS and CDR2 is FQNEAQ. V was shortened by 2 bases and J by 3 bases, with 8 bases between the two germline ends. CDR3 length: 13 amino acids. The CDR3 loop is CASSLLPGYEQYV. In nucleotides, the CDR3 is TGTGCCAGCAGCTTACTGCCGGGCTACGAGCAGTACGTC.

A single count supports this clone. The chain uses TRBV5-8 and TRBJ2-1, with D perhaps matching TRBD1 (6 bases). Germline loops: CDR1 SGHTS, CDR2 YDEGEE. The CDR3 consists of 18 residues. Trimming shortened V by 0 bases and J by 5 bases, and 21 bases separated the two germline ends. The chain's CDR3 is CASSLVYSSDSYNNEQFF. CDR3 nucleotide sequence: TGTGCCAGCAGCTTGGTCTATTCTTCGGACAGCTACAACAATGAGCAGTTCTTC.

The chain uses TRBV29-1 and TRBJ1-3; D call uncertain. CDR3 length: 12 amino acids. Trimming shortened V by 4 bases and J by 0 bases, and 4 bases separated the two germline ends. Germline CDR1 and CDR2: SQVTM and ANQGSEA. CDR3 sequence (DNA): TGCAGCGTTGTACGCTCTGGAAACACCATATATTTT. This gives the protein CSVVRSGNTIYF.

This clone was seen just once. The chain couples TRBV7-2 to TRBJ2-6; D unresolved. Germline lookup yields CDR1 SGHTA and CDR2 FQGNSA. V was trimmed by 2 bases and J by 0 bases, leaving 5 bases between them. The CDR3 has 15 amino acids. This chain's CDR3 is CASSLMSSGANVLTF. The CDR3 DNA reads TGTGCCAGCAGCTTAATGAGCTCTGGGGCCAACGTCCTGACTTTC.

The chain uses TRBV2 and TRBJ2-7, with D perhaps matching TRBD2 (7 bases). The CDR3 contains 15 residues. Germline CDR1 SNHLY, CDR2 FYNNEI. V gave up 8 bases and J gave up 1 base, with 18 bases separating them. Here the CDR3 reads CASLNGEGGSYEQYV. In nucleotides, the CDR3 is TGTGCCAGCCTCAACGGCGAGGGGGGGTCCTACGAGCAGTACGTC.

The rearrangement links TRBV5-1 to TRBJ1-2; 9 bases are a match to TRBD1. With V trimmed by 4 bases and J by 6 bases, 7 bases remained unmatched. Germline V gene lookup returns CDR1 SGHRS and CDR2 YFSETQ. The CDR3 length is 14 residues. CDR3 loop: CASSLSGTGNGYTF. CDR3 DNA: TGCGCCAGCAGCCTATCCGGGACAGGGAATGGCTACACCTTC.